Listed below are T cell receptor beta chains from one sample, sequenced in a study of CD4 T cells in relation to SARS-CoV-2 and coronaviruses. The table came from immunoSEQ multiplex PCR; TCRdb's copy has only in-frame clones and leaves some out. Of approximately 70,000 clones listed, approximately 93% are singletons. Material for sequencing was naive CD4+ T cells from PBMCs. Every receptor here comes from a human donor in good health. CDR3s include the opening cysteine and the closing phenylalanine or tryptophan. The D gene is left open where the match is weak. Only part of the rows carry a size: once, few, many, or a class if the clone is expanded.

few TRBJ2-2 TRBD1 TRBV7-9 TGTGCCAGCAGCCCAAAGACAGGGTCGAACACCGGGGAGCTGTTTTTT CASSPKTGSNTGELFF
NA TRBJ2-1 NA TRBV19 TGTGCCAGTAGTATAGACCCAGATCCCTCCTACAATGAGCAGTTCTTC CASSIDPDPSYNEQFF
NA TRBJ2-5 NA TRBV5-1 TGCGCCAGCAGCCCCCGGCGGAAGGCAGAGACCCAGTACTTC CASSPRRKAETQYF
NA TRBJ2-7 NA TRBV4-3 TGCGCCAGCAGCCAAGGGGACGGCAGGGACTACGAGCAGTACTTC CASSQGDGRDYEQYF
NA TRBJ2-7 NA TRBV7-6 TGTGCCAGCAGTTCCGGGGACTCCTACGAGCAGTACTTC CASSSGDSYEQYF
NA TRBJ1-3 NA TRBV2 TGTGCCAGCAGCAAATACGGGGACACCATATATTTT CASSKYGDTIYF
NA TRBJ1-2 NA TRBV5-1 TGCGCCAGCAGCTTGGCCGTGGAGATCGTAGGGGGCTACACCTTC CASSLAVEIVGGYTF
NA TRBJ1-6 NA TRBV7-8 TGTGCCAGCAGCCCTCGCCGCTTTTCGGATTCACCCCTCCACTTT CASSPRRFSDSPLHF
NA TRBJ2-3 TRBD2 TRBV6-1 TGTGCCAGCAGTGGGGCCTCTAGCGGGGGGGGAGATACGCAGTATTTT CASSGASSGGGDTQYF
once TRBJ2-5 NA TRBV18 TGTGCCAGCTCACCAGGCAGTCAAGAGACCCAGTACTTC CASSPGSQETQYF
NA TRBJ1-4 NA TRBV7-9 TGTGCCAGCAGCCCCCGGTTAGGGCTGACTAATGAAAAACTGTTTTTT CASSPRLGLTNEKLFF
NA TRBJ1-3 NA TRBV10-3 TGTGCCATCAGTGAGTCCAGGGCAGCTGGAAACACCATATATTTT CAISESRAAGNTIYF
NA TRBJ1-2 NA TRBV6-5 TGTGCCAGCCAAGGGTTAGACGGATCATATGGCTACACCTTC CASQGLDGSYGYTF
NA TRBJ2-1 TRBD2 TRBV19 TGTGCCAGTAGTAAGGGACTAGCGGGAGACCTTAACTTCTACAATGAGCAGTTCTTC CASSKGLAGDLNFYNEQFF
NA TRBJ1-2 NA TRBV28 TGTGCCAGCAGAGATGTTAACTATGGCTACACCTTC CASRDVNYGYTF
NA TRBJ1-2 NA TRBV3-1/TRBV3-2 TGTGCCAGCAGCCGACCAGGGCGCTACACCTTC CASSRPGRYTF
NA TRBJ1-1 TRBD1 TRBV4-3 TGCGCCAGCAGCCAAGGGGACAGGGGGACTGAAGCTTTCTTT CASSQGDRGTEAFF
NA TRBJ2-1 NA TRBV9 TGTGCCAGCAGCGCCCCTAGTAGGGGTAATGAGCAGTTCTTC CASSAPSRGNEQFF
NA TRBJ2-3 NA TRBV7-2 TGTGCCAGCAGCTTAGGCGCTCGGAGCACAGATACGCAGTATTTT CASSLGARSTDTQYF
NA TRBJ1-6 NA TRBV3-1/TRBV3-2 TGTGCCAGCAGCCAAGAAGTTCGTGTCGGCAGACCCCTCCACTTT CASSQEVRVGRPLHF
once TRBJ2-5 TRBD2 TRBV3-1/TRBV3-2 TGTGCCAGCAGCCGGGAGCCGGGGGGAATCTCGGAGACCCAGTACTTC CASSREPGGISETQYF
NA TRBJ1-1 NA TRBV19 TGTGCCAGTAGTATAGATGGACACCTGAACACTGAAGCTTTCTTT CASSIDGHLNTEAFF
NA TRBJ1-4 NA TRBV5-6 TGTGCCAGCAGCCTGGCGGACCATGAAAAACTGTTTTTT CASSLADHEKLFF
NA TRBJ2-1 TRBD2 TRBV7-7 TGTGCTAGCAGCTCTGGACTAGCGGGAGCAAATGAGCAGTTCTTC CASSSGLAGANEQFF
NA TRBJ1-2 NA TRBV19 TGTGCCAGTAGTGACTCCCGGCTCTCGGCCGACGGCTACACCTTC CASSDSRLSADGYTF
NA TRBJ2-3 TRBD2 TRBV5-1 TGCGCCAGCACGGTCTTACTAGCGGGAGATACGCAGTATTTT CASTVLLAGDTQYF
NA TRBJ2-2 TRBD1 TRBV5-4 TGTGCCAGCAGCTTAAGTACACAGGGGACCGGGGAGCTGTTTTTT CASSLSTQGTGELFF
NA TRBJ1-2 TRBD1 TRBV29-1 TGCAGCGTTGGCGGACAGGGGGCGACTAACTATGGCTACACCTTC CSVGGQGATNYGYTF
NA TRBJ1-2 NA TRBV28 TGTGCCAGCAGTTTCAGGTTGGCAAGGGATTTTGGCTACACCTTC CASSFRLARDFGYTF
NA TRBJ1-5 NA TRBV28 TGTGCCAGCAGTTTATTAGTCCAGCCCCAGCATTTT CASSLLVQPQHF
NA TRBJ2-3 NA TRBV7-9 TGTGCCAGCAGCTTTCGCGGGACGGGAGATACGCAGTATTTT CASSFRGTGDTQYF